This T cell receptor beta chain was identified in a study of blood T cells in healthy people across ages. Healthy Russian Caucasian donors spanned ages roughly 6 to 90 years. In the case of this clonotype: Its antigen is undetermined.

Using a J-beta primer mix together with a sample-barcoded 5' primer, a second PCR was run for roughly 6 to 12 cycles. All samples gave at least 2.5 million CDR3-containing paired-end reads. A single record per CDR3 protein comes from TCRdb applying MiXCR to the 5' RACE reads. The sample comprises fewer than 750,000 distinct CDR3 sequences, roughly half of which are singletons, and approximately 15% rests with the top ten. General observations from the study: TCR beta diversity per million T cells fell roughly linearly with age.

Germline-derived CDR1 and CDR2 are MNHEY and SVGAGI. V shed 6 bases and J shed 0 bases, with 15 bases lying between them. This CDR3 has 16 residues. J is TRBJ2-1 and V is TRBV6-5; D possibly corresponds to TRBD2 (6 bases). The sequence came from a woman over 75 in good health. Sequenced input: blood. CDR3 sequence reads: CASRRSSVSSYNEQFF. DNA of the CDR3: TGTGCCAGCAGACGCTCTAGCGTCTCCTCCTACAATGAGCAGTTCTTC.